One sample yielded the 10 T cell receptor beta chains listed below, sequenced in a study of blood T cell repertoires in COVID-19. This table comes from immunoSEQ multiplex PCR, and its TCRdb copy is limited to in-frame clones, with some not included. The sample has approximately 300,000 clones, roughly 87% seen once. Sequencing was performed on PBMCs or T cells enriched from blood (not recorded which). These receptors were taken from a woman in her 30s who had recovered from COVID-19.

The chain has TRBV5-1 and TRBJ1-1, with TRBD1 matching 7 bases. Germline CDR1 is SGHRS and CDR2 is YFSETQ. This CDR3 comprises 17 residues. V was clipped by 4 bases and J by 0 bases; unmatched bases: 12. The CDR3 DNA sequence: TGCGCCAGCAGCCCCTTCCGGGACAGCTATATGAACACTGAAGCTTTCTTT. Encoded protein: CASSPFRDSYMNTEAFF.

This clone was observed a few times. The gene calls are TRBV19 and TRBJ1-5; a possible D gene is TRBD1 (6 bases). Germline assignment: CDR1 LNHDA and CDR2 SQIVND (reference sequence). Trimming removed 6 bases from V and 2 bases from J, with 20 bases in between. This CDR3 has 17 residues. In DNA, the CDR3 is TGTGCCAGTAGCAAAGGTGAGGGACAACGGGGCAATCAGCCCCAGCATTTT. It codes for CASSKGEGQRGNQPQHF.

The CDR3 DNA reads TGTGCCAGCAGTTTAAACAGGGGGCTTGAGCAGTACTTC. Translation: CASSLNRGLEQYF. This chain joins TRBV12-3 or TRBV12-4 and TRBJ2-7, with TRBD1 matching over 9 bases. Unmatched junction bases numbered 3, after V lost 2 bases and J lost 7 bases. The CDR3 has 13 residues.

The chain has TRBV6-6 and TRBJ2-7, with TRBD1 matching over 7 bases. The CDR3 totals 13 residues. V shed 5 bases, J shed 3 bases, and the junction held 4 bases outside the gene matches. CDR1 and CDR2 from the germline V gene are MNHNY and SVGAGI (reference sequence). CDR3 in DNA: TGTGCCAGCAGTCGGGACAGCCACTACGAGCAGTACTTC. Amino acids: CASSRDSHYEQYF.

The rearrangement links TRBV5-1 to TRBJ2-7; D ambiguous. Germline loops: CDR1 SGHRS, CDR2 YFSETQ. Trimming took off 6 bases at V and 2 bases at J, with 15 bases between the two ends. This CDR3 has 14 residues. DNA of the CDR3: TGCGCCAGCAAACTAACGTATACGGCCTACGAGCAGTACTTC. It yields the protein CASKLTYTAYEQYF.

The J gene is TRBJ1-1, the V gene TRBV6-5; the D is unclear. Trimming stripped 5 bases from V and 7 bases from J, with 14 bases between. CDR1 MNHEY and CDR2 SVGAGI come from the germline V gene. This CDR3 has 13 amino acids. The CDR3 bases are TGTGCCAGCAGTCCTGTGCCTTCGGGTGAAGCTTTCTTT. The encoded protein is CASSPVPSGEAFF.

V is TRBV10-3 and J is TRBJ2-7, with a tentative D call TRBD1 (6 bases). The CDR3 extends over 12 amino acids. Germline lookup yields CDR1 ENHRY and CDR2 SYGVKD. Deletions cut 6 bases from V and 3 bases from J, with 9 bases between. In DNA form, the CDR3 reads TGTGCCATCAGGACAGGTGACTACGAGCAGTACTTC. It specifies CAIRTGDYEQYF.

This clone came up a few times. The CDR3: CASSYTGQQWGTLHF. In DNA form, the CDR3 reads TGTGCCAGCAGTTACACGGGACAGCAGTGGGGAACCCTCCACTTT. The rearrangement links TRBV6-5 to TRBJ1-6; 7 bases map to TRBD1. This CDR3 has 15 residues. Germline V gene sequence: CDR1 MNHEY, CDR2 SVGAGI. Unmatched junction bases numbered 12, after V lost 2 bases and J lost 14 bases.

The rearrangement uses TRBV19 and TRBJ1-5; 10 bases are a match to TRBD1. The CDR3 totals 16 residues. V shed 4 bases, J shed 5 bases, and the junction held 8 bases outside the gene matches. Germline V gene sequence: CDR1 LNHDA, CDR2 SQIVND (reference sequence). CDR3 nucleotide sequence: TGTGCCAGTAGTACCGGGGACAGGGGTTTTTATCAGCCCCAGCATTTT. It specifies CASSTGDRGFYQPQHF.

J is TRBJ2-3 and V is TRBV5-5; D gene unclear. Germline lookup yields CDR1 SGHKS and CDR2 YYEKEE (reference sequence). Trimming removed 0 bases from V and 6 bases from J, with 5 bases in between. This CDR3 is built from 12 residues. CDR3 protein: CASSLAPDTQYF. DNA of the CDR3: TGTGCCAGCAGCTTGGCCCCGGATACGCAGTATTTT.